This T cell receptor beta chain derives from a study of vaccination and CD4 T cells after COVID-19. This sample's treatment: roughly 10-day PBMC culture with coronavirus spike peptide pools or control peptides (ViraFEST assay). The table lists this clonotype with a few counts. The antigen is unknown. The CDR3 extends over 12 amino acids. Germline V gene lookup returns CDR1 SGHAT and CDR2 FQNNGV. The V gene lost 8 bases and the J gene lost 0 bases, with 8 bases spanning the gap. The Oncomine TCR Beta short-read assay was applied to DNA of cultured CD4+ T cells. Using its own MiXCR run on the PCR reads, TCRdb lists one record per CDR3 protein. Of roughly 22,000 distinct CDR3 sequences in the sample, approximately 32% were seen once.

The sample was cultured CD4+ T cells from blood. The TCR originated in a human donor with COVID-19. The rearrangement links TRBV11-2 to TRBJ2-7; D not certain. CDR3: CASGRISYEQYF. The CDR3 DNA reads as TGTGCCAGCGGTAGGATCTCCTACGAGCAGTACTTC. Full variable domain (missing parts from reference TRBV11-2 and TRBJ2-7): EAGVAQSPRYKIIEKRQSVAFWCNPISGHATLYWYQQILGQGPKLLIQFQNNGVVDDSQLPKDRFSAERLKGVDSTLKIQPAKLEDSAVYLCASGRISYEQYFGPGTRLTVT.